This T cell receptor beta chain is drawn from a study of blood T cell repertoires in COVID-19. On the study more broadly: T cells, B-cell-depleted T cells, or PBMCs supplied cDNA or gDNA.

The protocol was immunoSEQ multiplex PCR, while the TCRdb copy is restricted to in-frame clones and leaves out a portion. The data show roughly 250,000 clones, 65% to 80% seen once. CDR1 and CDR2 (germline): LGHDT, YNNKEL (reference sequence). This CDR3 has 15 residues. Losses at the gene ends were 3 bases for V and 8 bases for J; bases not matched to a gene: 3. The sequencing input was peripheral blood. The TCR sequence derives from a middle-aged woman with active or convalescent COVID-19. This rearrangement joins TRBV3-1 (or the pseudogene TRBV3-2) to TRBJ1-6, with 11 bases that match TRBD1. The CDR3 spells CASSQGQGDYSPLHF. CDR3 bases: TGTGCCAGCAGCCAGGGACAGGGGGACTATTCACCCCTCCACTTT.